This TCR beta chain was captured by sequencing in a study of cytomegalovirus exposure and HLA in healthy donors. Study results and caveats: In a later analysis, CMV-associated beta chains were mostly HLA-associated, it appeared. Previous analysis showed most TCR beta V segments were productive about 87% or about 30% of the time.

Both 60 Vbeta primers and 13 Jbeta primers went into the PCR. Produced via immunoSEQ multiplex PCR; TCRdb's table is partial and in-frame only. The ten most abundant clones cover approximately 2% of a sample with about 160,000 clones. As regards this clone: As yet, its antigen is unknown. The germline gene is not matched at one end of the junction; a read error may be the cause. The identical CDR3 is also encoded by other nucleotide sequences in the sample.

The germline CDR1 and CDR2 sequences are SGHAT and FQNNGV. This CDR3 has 14 residues. This chain connects TRBV11-2 to TRBJ1-2; TRBD1 aligns across 8 bases. The material sequenced was PBMCs. This sequence originates from a man aged 30-40 years in good health and CMV-seronegative. CDR3 nucleotides: TGTGCCAGCAGCTTAGGGTCAGGGGGCTATGGCTACACCTTT. Amino acid sequence: CASSLGSGGYGYTF.